This TCR beta chain stems from a study of blood T cell repertoires in COVID-19. Study as a whole: Whether acute or convalescent, the COVID-19 samples came from the United States, Italy and Spain. In each case, the material was cDNA or gDNA derived from T cells, B-cell-depleted T cells, or PBMCs.

Germline assignment: CDR1 MNHEY and CDR2 SVGEGT. Trimming left V 6 bases short and J 3 bases short, with 19 bases between. The CDR3 has 16 residues. As handled by the study authors: Using reference gene primer amplification, nucleated cell counts were estimated. Sequenced by immunoSEQ multiplex PCR; TCRdb stores in-frame clones only, minus some. V, J and clone size reflect that table, while D and trimming were determined from the DNA. The sample records over 100,000 clones, around nine tenths being singletons. This clone showed up just once. This TCR came from a human donor in a cohort sampled during active COVID-19. Sequenced sample: peripheral blood. This chain connects TRBV6-2 or TRBV6-3 to TRBJ2-3, with D tentatively TRBD1 (5 bases). The CDR3 DNA is TGTGCCAGCAGCCTAGGGTGGGGCCGGTGGACAGATACGCAGTATTTT. This translates into CASSLGWGRWTDTQYF.